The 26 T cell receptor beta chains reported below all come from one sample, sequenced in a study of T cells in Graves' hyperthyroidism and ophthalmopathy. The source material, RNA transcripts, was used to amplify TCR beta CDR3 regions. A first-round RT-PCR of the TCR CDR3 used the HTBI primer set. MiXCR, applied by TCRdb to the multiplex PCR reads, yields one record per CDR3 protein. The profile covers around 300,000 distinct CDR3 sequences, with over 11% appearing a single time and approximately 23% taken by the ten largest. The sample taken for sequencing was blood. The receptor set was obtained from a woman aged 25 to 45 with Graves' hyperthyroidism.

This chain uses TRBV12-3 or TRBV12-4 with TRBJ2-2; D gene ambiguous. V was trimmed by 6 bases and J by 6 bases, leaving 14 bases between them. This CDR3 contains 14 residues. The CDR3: CASSDHRRSGELFF. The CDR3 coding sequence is TGTGCCAGCAGCGACCATAGACGGTCCGGGGAGCTGTTTTTT.

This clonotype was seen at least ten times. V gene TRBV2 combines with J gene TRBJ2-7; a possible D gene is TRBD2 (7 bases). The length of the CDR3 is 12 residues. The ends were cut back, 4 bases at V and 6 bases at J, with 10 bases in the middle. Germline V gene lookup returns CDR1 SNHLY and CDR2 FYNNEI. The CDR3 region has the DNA TGTGCCAGCAGTGGTGGGGGGGCCGAGCAGTACTTC. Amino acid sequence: CASSGGGAEQYF.

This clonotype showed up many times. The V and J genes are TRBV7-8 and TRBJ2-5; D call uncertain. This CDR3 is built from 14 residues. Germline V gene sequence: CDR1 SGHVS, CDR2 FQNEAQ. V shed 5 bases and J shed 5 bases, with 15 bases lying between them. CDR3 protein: CASSPLTYMETQYF. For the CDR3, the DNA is TGTGCCAGCAGCCCACTTACTTATATGGAGACCCAGTACTTC.

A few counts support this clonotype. The CDR3 loop reads CASSSTGVRETQYF. In DNA form, the CDR3 reads TGTGCCAGCAGCTCCACAGGGGTCAGAGAGACCCAGTACTTC. The J gene is TRBJ2-5, the V gene TRBV7-8; 7 bases are a match to TRBD1. V was pared by 4 bases and J by 4 bases, with 6 bases of the junction left unmatched. The CDR3 spans 14 residues. CDR1 SGHVS and CDR2 FQNEAQ come from the germline V gene. Filled out from reference TRBV7-8 and TRBJ2-5, the complete variable domain reads GAGVSQSPRYKVAKRGQDVALRCDPISGHVSLFWYQQALGQGPEFLTYFQNEAQLDKSGLPSDRFFAERPEGSVSTLKIQRTQQEDSAVYLCASSSTGVRETQYFGPGTRLLVL.

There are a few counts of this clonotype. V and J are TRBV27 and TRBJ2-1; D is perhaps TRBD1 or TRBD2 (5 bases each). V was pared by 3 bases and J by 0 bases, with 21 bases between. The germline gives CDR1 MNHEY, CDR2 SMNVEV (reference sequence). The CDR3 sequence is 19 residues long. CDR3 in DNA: TGTGCCAGCAGTTTTGGGACGGCAATGGGGCCGAGCTCCTACAATGAGCAGTTCTTC. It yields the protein CASSFGTAMGPSSYNEQFF.

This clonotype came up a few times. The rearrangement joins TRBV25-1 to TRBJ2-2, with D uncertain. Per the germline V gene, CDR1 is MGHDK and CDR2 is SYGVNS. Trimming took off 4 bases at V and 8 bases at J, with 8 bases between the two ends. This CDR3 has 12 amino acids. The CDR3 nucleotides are TGTGCCAGCAGTGGTCTGAAGGGGGAGCTGTTTTTT. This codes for CASSGLKGELFF.

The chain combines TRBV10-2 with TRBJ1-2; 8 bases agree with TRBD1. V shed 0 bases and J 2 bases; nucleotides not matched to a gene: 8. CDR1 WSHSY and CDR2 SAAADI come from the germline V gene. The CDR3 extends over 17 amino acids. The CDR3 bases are TGCGCCAGCAGTGAGTCCGGAATGACAGGGGCAAACTATGGCTACACCTTC. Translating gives CASSESGMTGANYGYTF.

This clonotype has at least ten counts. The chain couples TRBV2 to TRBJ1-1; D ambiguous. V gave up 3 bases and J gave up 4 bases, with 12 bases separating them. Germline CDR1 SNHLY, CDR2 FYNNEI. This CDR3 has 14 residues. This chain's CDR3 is CASSDTEVATEAFF. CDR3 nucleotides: TGTGCCAGCAGTGACACGGAAGTAGCCACTGAAGCTTTCTTT.

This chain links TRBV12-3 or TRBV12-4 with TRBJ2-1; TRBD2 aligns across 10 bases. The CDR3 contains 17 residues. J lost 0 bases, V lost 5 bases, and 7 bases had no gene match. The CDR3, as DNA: TGTGCCAGCAGTCCGCCAGCGGGAGGGCACTCCTACAATGAGCAGTTCTTC. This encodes CASSPPAGGHSYNEQFF.

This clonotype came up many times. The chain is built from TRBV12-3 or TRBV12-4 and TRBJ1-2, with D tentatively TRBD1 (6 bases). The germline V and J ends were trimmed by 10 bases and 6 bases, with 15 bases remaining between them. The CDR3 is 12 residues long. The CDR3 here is CAIGGGADGYTF. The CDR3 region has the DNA TGTGCCATAGGGGGGGGGGCGGATGGCTACACCTTC.

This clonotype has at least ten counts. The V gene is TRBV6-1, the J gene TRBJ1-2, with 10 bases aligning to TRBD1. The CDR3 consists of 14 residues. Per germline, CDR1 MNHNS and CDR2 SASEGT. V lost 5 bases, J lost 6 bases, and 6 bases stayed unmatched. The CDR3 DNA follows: TGTGCCAGCAGTACTCCCGGACAGGGGGATGGCTACACCTTC. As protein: CASSTPGQGDGYTF.

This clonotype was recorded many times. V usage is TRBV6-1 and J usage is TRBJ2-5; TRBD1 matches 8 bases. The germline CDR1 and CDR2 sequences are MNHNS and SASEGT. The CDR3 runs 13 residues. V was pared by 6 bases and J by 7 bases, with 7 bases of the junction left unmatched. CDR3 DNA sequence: TGTGCCAGCAGCCCCGGACAGGGATGGACCCAGTACTTC. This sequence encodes CASSPGQGWTQYF.

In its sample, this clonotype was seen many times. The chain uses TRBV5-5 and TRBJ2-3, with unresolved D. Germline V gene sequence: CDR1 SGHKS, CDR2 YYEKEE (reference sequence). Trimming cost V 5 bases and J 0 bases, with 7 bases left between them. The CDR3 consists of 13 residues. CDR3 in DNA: TGTGCCAGCAGGGTGTATAGCACAGATACGCAGTATTTT. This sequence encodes CASRVYSTDTQYF.

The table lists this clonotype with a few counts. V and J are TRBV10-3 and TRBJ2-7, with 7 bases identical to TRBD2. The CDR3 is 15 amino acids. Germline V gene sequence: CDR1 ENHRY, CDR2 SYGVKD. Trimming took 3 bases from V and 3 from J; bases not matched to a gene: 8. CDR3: CAISDGWGGGYEQYF. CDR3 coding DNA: TGTGCCATCAGTGATGGATGGGGGGGGGGCTACGAGCAGTACTTC.

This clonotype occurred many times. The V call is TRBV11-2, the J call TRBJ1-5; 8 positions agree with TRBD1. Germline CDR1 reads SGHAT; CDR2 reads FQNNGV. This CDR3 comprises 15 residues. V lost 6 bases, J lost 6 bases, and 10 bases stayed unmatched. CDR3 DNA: TGTGCCAGCAGTTTACAGGGGGAGCTGGGTCAGCCCCAGCATTTT. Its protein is CASSLQGELGQPQHF.

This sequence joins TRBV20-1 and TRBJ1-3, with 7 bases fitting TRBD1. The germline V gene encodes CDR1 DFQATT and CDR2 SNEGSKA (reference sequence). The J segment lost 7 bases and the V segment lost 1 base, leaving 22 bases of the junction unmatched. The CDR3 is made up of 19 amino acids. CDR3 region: CSARANPSTYRGDRNTIYF. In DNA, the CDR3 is TGCAGTGCTAGAGCAAACCCCTCCACCTACAGGGGCGATAGGAACACCATATATTTT.

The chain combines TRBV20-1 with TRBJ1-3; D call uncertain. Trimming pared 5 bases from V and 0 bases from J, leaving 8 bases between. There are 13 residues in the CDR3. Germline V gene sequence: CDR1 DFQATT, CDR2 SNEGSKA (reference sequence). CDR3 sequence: CSALDPSGNTIYF. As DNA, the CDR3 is TGCAGTGCTCTTGATCCCTCTGGAAACACCATATATTTT.

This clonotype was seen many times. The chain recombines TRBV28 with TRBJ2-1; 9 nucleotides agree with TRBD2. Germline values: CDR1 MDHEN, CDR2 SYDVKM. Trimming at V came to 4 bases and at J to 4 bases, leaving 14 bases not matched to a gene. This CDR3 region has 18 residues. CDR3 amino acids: CASSSPIRGRADYNEQFF. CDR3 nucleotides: TGTGCCAGCAGTTCCCCAATTCGCGGGAGGGCCGATTACAATGAGCAGTTCTTC. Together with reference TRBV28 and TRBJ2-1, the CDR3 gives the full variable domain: DVKVTQSSRYLVKRTGEKVFLECVQDMDHENMFWYRQDPGLGLRLIYFSYDVKMKEKGDIPEGYSVSREKKERFSLILESASTNQTSMYLCASSSPIRGRADYNEQFFGPGTRLTVL.

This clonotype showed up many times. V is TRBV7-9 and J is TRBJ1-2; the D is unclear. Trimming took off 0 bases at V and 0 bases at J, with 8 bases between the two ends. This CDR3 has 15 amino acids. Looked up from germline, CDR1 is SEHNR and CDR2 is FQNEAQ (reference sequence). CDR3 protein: CASSLAGMTNYGYTF. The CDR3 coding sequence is TGTGCCAGCAGCTTAGCAGGCATGACTAACTATGGCTACACCTTC. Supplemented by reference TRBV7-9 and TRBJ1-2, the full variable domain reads DTGVSQNPRHKITKRGQNVTFRCDPISEHNRLYWYRQTLGQGPEFLTYFQNEAQLEKSRLLSDRFSAERPKGSFSTLEIQRTEQGDSAMYLCASSLAGMTNYGYTFGSGTRLTVV.

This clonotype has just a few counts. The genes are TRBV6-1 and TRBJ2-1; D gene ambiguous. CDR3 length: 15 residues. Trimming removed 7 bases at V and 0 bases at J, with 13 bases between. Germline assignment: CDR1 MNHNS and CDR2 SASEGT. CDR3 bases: TGTGCCAGCACTCTGGGCGGATTCTCCTACAATGAGCAGTTCTTC. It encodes CASTLGGFSYNEQFF.

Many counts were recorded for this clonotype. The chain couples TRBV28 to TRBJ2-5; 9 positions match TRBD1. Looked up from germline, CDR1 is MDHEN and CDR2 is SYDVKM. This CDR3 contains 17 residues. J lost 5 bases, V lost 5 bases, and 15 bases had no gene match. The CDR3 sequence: CASSPWGGQGGEETQYF. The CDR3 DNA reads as TGTGCCAGCAGTCCCTGGGGGGGACAGGGAGGGGAGGAGACCCAGTACTTC. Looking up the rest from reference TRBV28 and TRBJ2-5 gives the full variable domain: DVKVTQSSRYLVKRTGEKVFLECVQDMDHENMFWYRQDPGLGLRLIYFSYDVKMKEKGDIPEGYSVSREKKERFSLILESASTNQTSMYLCASSPWGGQGGEETQYFGPGTRLLVL.

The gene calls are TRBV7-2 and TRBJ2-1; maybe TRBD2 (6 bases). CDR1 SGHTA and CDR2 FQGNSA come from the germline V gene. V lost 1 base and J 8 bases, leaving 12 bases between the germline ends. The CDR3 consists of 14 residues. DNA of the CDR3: TGTGCCAGCAGCTTAGATTACGGGAGCGATGAGCAGTTCTTC. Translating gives CASSLDYGSDEQFF.

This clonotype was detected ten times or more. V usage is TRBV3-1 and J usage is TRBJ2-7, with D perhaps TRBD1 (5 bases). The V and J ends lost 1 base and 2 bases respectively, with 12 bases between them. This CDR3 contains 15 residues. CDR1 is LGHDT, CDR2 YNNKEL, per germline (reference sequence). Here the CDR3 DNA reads TGTGCCAGCAGCCAAGCAGGGCCTGGCACCTACGAGCAGTACTTC. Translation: CASSQAGPGTYEQYF.

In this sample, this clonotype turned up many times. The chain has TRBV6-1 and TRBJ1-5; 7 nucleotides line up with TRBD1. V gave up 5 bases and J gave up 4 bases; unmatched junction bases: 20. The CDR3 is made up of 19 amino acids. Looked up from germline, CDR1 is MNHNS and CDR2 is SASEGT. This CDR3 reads CASSSDLSIQGIGNQPQHF. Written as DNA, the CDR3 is TGTGCCAGCAGTTCCGACTTGAGCATACAGGGGATAGGGAATCAGCCCCAGCATTTT.

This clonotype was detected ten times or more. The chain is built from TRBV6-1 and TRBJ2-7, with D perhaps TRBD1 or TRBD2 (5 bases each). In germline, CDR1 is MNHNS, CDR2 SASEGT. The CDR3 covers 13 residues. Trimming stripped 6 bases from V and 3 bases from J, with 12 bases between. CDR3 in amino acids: CASSSGTFYEQYF. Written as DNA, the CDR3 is TGTGCCAGCAGCTCGGGGACGTTCTACGAGCAGTACTTC.

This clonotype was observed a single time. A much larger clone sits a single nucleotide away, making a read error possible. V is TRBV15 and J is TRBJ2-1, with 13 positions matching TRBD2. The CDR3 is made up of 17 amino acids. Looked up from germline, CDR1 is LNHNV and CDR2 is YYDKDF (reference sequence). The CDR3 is CATSRGLAGLGNGEQCF. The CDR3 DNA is TGTGCCACCAGCAGGGGACTAGCGGGACTGGGCAATGGGGAGCAGTGCTTC. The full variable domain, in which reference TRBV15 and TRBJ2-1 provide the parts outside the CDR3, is DAMVIQNPRYQVTQFGKPVTLSCSQTLNHNVMYWYQQKSSQAPKLLFHYYDKDFNNEADTPDNFQSRRPNTSFCFLDIRSPGLGDTAMYLCATSRGLAGLGNGEQCFGPGTRLTVL.